Sequencing of this T cell receptor beta chain was carried out in a study of graft-versus-host responses after intestinal transplantation. Study in general: Multivisceral, liver-intestinal, or isolated intestinal transplants were performed in recipients.

Broader study findings: Among recipient marrow samples, GvH clones were found; some appeared first in ileum or blood. Clonal ratios of graft-versus-host to host-versus-graft in allografts were high for patients exhibiting graft-donor T cell macrochimerism. Levels of circulating GvH clones at their peak were associated with early post-transplant HvG declines.

V was cut by 0 bases and J by 1 base, with 11 bases left in between. The CDR3 consists of 16 residues. Per the germline V gene, CDR1 is SGHNT and CDR2 is YYREEE (reference sequence). The assay was immunoSEQ multiplex PCR, and TCRdb's table has in-frame clones only and misses some. The data contain around 20,000 clones, about half of them singletons. This sequence originates from a human patient who received an intestinal transplant. The chain has TRBV5-4 and TRBJ1-3; D gene unclear. The material was alloreactive CD4+ T cells from a mixed lymphocyte reaction culture, obtained before intestinal transplant. The subset: CFSE-low proliferating T cells sorted from roughly six-day pre-transplant mixed lymphocyte reaction (GvH or HvG direction). CDR3 DNA sequence: TGTGCCAGCAGCTTGGGGAGGGCGGCGTCTGGAAACACCATATATTTT. Translation: CASSLGRAASGNTIYF.